This is a list of T cell receptor beta chains from one sample in a study of regulatory T cells in long-lasting Graves disease. A single record per CDR3 protein comes from TCRdb applying MiXCR to the multiplex PCR reads. The sample lists 600,000 to 650,000 distinct CDR3 sequences, approximately 15% occurring once. In addition, the sample was reused for a study of T cells in Graves' hyperthyroidism and ophthalmopathy.

The sample was peripheral blood mononuclear cells (PBMCs), taken at new diagnosis, from a patient treated with antithyroid drugs. The receptors were gathered from a young woman with Graves disease. Both conserved end residues are part of each CDR3. Each record gives: V gene, J gene, D gene, clone size, CDR3 DNA, CDR3 protein. The D gene is left open where the match is weak. Only some rows state a clone size, as once, few, many or a class for expanded clones.

v_call: TRBV15
j_call: TRBJ1-4
d_call: NA
clone_size: many
cdr3_nt: TGTGCCACCAGCGGATCACTCAGGGGAATAAGGCGAGAAAAACTGTTTTTT
cdr3_aa: CATSGSLRGIRREKLFF

v_call: TRBV7-9
j_call: TRBJ1-4
d_call: NA
clone_size: NA
cdr3_nt: TGTGCCAGCAGCAACCGGGTAACTAATGAAAAACTGTTTTTT
cdr3_aa: CASSNRVTNEKLFF

v_call: TRBV6-2/TRBV6-3
j_call: TRBJ2-1
d_call: NA
clone_size: NA
cdr3_nt: TGTGCCAGCGGTCGGAACTTGAATGAGCAGTTCTTC
cdr3_aa: CASGRNLNEQFF

v_call: TRBV28
j_call: TRBJ1-4
d_call: TRBD1
clone_size: many
cdr3_nt: TGTGCCAGCAGTTTATTGGGACAGGGGTGGTTTACTAATGAAAAACTGTTTTTT
cdr3_aa: CASSLLGQGWFTNEKLFF

v_call: TRBV20-1
j_call: TRBJ1-2
d_call: NA
clone_size: NA
cdr3_nt: TGCAGTGCTAGCCCCCCGACCCGATTCTATGGCTACACCTTC
cdr3_aa: CSASPPTRFYGYTF

v_call: TRBV20-1
j_call: TRBJ2-3
d_call: TRBD2
clone_size: NA
cdr3_nt: TGCAGTGTGAGCCCCGCTAGCGGGATACCTAGCACAGATACGCAGTATTTT
cdr3_aa: CSVSPASGIPSTDTQYF

v_call: TRBV9
j_call: TRBJ2-7
d_call: TRBD1
clone_size: NA
cdr3_nt: TGTGCCAGCAGCGTCGACAGGGCCATAAGTGAGCAGTACTTC
cdr3_aa: CASSVDRAISEQYF

v_call: TRBV11-1
j_call: TRBJ1-1
d_call: NA
clone_size: many
cdr3_nt: TGTGCCAGCAGCCTACAGGGTAATATGAACACTGAAGCTTTCTTT
cdr3_aa: CASSLQGNMNTEAFF

v_call: TRBV28
j_call: TRBJ1-1
d_call: NA
clone_size: many
cdr3_nt: TGTGCCAGCAGTTCCCACGATTTTGGGGCGAGGGTTTTCTTT
cdr3_aa: CASSSHDFGARVFF

v_call: TRBV11-2
j_call: TRBJ2-5
d_call: NA
clone_size: many
cdr3_nt: TGTGCCAGCAGCTTAGATCCGGGGCAAGAGACCCAGTACTTC
cdr3_aa: CASSLDPGQETQYF